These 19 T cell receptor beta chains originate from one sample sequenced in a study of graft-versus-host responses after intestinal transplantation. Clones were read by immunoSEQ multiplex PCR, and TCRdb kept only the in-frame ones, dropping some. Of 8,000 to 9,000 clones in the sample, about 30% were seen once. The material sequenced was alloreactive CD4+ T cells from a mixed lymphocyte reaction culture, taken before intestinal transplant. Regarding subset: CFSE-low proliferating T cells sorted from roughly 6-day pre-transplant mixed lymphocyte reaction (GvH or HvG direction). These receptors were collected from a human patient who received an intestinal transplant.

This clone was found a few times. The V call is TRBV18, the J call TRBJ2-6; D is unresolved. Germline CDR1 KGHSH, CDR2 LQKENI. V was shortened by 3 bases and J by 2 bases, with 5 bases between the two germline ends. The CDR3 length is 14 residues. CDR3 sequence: CASSPGPGANVLTF. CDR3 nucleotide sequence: TGTGCCAGCTCACCCGGTCCTGGGGCCAACGTCCTGACTTTC.

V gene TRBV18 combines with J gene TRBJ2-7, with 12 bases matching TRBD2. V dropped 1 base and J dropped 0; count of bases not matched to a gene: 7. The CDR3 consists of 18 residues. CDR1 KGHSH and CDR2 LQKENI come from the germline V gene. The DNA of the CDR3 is TGTGCCAGCTCACCACGAAGGACTAGCGGGAAGAGCTCCTACGAGCAGTACTTC. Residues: CASSPRRTSGKSSYEQYF.

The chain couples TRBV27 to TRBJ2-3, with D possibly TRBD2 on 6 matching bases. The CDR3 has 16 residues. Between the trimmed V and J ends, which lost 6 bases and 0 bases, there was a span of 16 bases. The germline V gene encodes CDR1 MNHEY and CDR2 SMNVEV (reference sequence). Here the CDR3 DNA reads TGTGCCAGCAGATCATTTAGCGGACTAAGCACAGATACGCAGTATTTT. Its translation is CASRSFSGLSTDTQYF.

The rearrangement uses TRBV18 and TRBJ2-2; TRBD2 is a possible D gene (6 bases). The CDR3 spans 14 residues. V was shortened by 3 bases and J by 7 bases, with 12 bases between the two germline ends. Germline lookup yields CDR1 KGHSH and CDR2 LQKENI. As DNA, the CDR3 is TGTGCCAGCTCACCTCACCGGGAGAACGGGGAGCTGTTTTTT. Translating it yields CASSPHRENGELFF.

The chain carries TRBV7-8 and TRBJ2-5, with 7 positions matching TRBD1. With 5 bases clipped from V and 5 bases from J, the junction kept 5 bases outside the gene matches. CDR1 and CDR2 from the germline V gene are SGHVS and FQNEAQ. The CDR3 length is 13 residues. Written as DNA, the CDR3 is TGTGCCAGCAGCCAAGACAGGGTTGAGACCCAGTACTTC. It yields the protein CASSQDRVETQYF.

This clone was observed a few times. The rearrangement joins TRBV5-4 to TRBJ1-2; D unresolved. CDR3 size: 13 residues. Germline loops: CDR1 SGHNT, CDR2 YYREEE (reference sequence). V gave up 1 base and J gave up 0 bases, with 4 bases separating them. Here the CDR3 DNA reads TGTGCCAGCAGCTTGACGGCTAACTATGGCTACACCTTC. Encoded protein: CASSLTANYGYTF.

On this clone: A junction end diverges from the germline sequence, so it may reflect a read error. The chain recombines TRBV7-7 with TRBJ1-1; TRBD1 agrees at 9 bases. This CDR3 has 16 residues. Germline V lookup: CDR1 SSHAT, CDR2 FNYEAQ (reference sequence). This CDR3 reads CASSCSGDREGTEAFF. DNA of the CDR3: TGTGCTAGCAGCTGTTCAGGGGACAGGGAAGGCACTGAAGCTTTCTTT.

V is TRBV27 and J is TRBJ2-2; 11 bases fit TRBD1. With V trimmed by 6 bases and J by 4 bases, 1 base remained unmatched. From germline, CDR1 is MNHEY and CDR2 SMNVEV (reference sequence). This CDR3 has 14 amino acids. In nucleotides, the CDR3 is TGTGCCAGCAGGGGGACAGGGGGCACCGGGGAGCTGTTTTTT. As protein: CASRGTGGTGELFF.

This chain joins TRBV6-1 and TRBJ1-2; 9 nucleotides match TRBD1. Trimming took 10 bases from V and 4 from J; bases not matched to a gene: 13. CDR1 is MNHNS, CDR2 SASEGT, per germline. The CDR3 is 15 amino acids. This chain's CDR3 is CATHLRQGEFYGYTF. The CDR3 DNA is TGTGCCACCCACCTAAGACAGGGGGAATTCTATGGCTACACCTTC.

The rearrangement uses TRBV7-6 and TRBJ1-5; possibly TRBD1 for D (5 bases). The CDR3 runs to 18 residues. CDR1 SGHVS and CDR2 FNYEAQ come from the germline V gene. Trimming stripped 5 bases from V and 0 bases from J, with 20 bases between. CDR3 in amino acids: CASSPWAGVTFSNQPQHF. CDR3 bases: TGTGCCAGCAGCCCATGGGCGGGGGTCACTTTTAGCAATCAGCCCCAGCATTTT.

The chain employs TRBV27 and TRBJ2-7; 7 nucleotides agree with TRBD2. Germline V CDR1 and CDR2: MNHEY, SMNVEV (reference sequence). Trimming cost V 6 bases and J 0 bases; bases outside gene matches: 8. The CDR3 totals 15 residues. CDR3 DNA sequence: TGTGCCAGCAGCCCCGGGAGGCCCGGCTCCTACGAGCAGTACTTC. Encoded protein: CASSPGRPGSYEQYF.

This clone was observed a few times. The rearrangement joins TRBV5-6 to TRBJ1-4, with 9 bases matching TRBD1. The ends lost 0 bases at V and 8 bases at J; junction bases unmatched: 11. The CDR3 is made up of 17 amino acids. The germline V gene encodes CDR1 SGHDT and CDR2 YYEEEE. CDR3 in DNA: TGTGCCAGCAGCTTGGCCCGGGACAGGGCAGCGGGGGAAAAACTGTTTTTT. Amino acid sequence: CASSLARDRAAGEKLFF.

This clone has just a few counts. The CDR3 DNA reads as TGCGCCAGCAGCTTGGCAAGCGGGGGAGGCAATGAGCAGTTCTTC. It translates to CASSLASGGGNEQFF. The chain recombines TRBV5-1 with TRBJ2-1; 8 bases align to TRBD2. Germline V lookup: CDR1 SGHRS, CDR2 YFSETQ. The junction had 5 bases not matched to a gene; V was cut back by 0 bases and J by 6 bases. This CDR3 contains 15 residues.

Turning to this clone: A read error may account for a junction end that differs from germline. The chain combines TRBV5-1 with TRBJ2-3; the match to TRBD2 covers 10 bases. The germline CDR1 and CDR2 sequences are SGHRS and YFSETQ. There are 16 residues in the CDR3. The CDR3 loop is CASTKAGGPSRDTQYF. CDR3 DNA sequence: TGCGCCAGCACTAAAGCGGGAGGGCCGAGCAGAGATACGCAGTATTTT.

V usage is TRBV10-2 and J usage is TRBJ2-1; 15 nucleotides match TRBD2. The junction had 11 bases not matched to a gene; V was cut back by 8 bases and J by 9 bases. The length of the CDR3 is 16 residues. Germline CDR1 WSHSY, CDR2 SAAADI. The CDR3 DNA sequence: TGCGCCAGCGGGGGAGGACTAGCGGGAGGGCCCGGTGAGCAGTTCTTC. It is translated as CASGGGLAGGPGEQFF.

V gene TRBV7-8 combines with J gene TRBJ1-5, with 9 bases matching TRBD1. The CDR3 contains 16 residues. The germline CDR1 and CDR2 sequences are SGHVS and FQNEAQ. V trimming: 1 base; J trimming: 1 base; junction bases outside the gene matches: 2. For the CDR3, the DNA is TGTGCCAGCAGCTTAGAAACAGGGGGCAGCAATCAGCCCCAGCATTTT. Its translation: CASSLETGGSNQPQHF. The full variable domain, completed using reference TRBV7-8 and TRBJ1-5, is GAGVSQSPRYKVAKRGQDVALRCDPISGHVSLFWYQQALGQGPEFLTYFQNEAQLDKSGLPSDRFFAERPEGSVSTLKIQRTQQEDSAVYLCASSLETGGSNQPQHFGDGTRLSIL.

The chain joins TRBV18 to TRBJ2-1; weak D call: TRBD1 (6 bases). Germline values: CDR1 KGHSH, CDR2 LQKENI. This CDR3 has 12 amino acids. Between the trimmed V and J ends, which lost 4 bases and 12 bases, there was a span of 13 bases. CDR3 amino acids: CASSLDRLGQFF. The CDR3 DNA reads TGTGCCAGCTCACTCGACAGGTTAGGGCAGTTCTTC. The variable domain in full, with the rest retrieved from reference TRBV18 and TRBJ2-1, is NAGVMQNPRHLVRRRGQEARLRCSPMKGHSHVYWYRQLPEEGLKFMVYLQKENIIDESGMPKERFSAEFPKEGPSILRIQQVVRGDSAAYFCASSLDRLGQFFGPGTRLTVL.

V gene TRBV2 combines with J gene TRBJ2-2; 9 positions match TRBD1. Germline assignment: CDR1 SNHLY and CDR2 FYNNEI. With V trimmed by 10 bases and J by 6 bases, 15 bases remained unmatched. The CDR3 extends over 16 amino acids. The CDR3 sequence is CAISPWDREGAGELFF. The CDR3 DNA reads TGTGCCATCAGCCCCTGGGACAGGGAGGGAGCCGGGGAGCTGTTTTTT.

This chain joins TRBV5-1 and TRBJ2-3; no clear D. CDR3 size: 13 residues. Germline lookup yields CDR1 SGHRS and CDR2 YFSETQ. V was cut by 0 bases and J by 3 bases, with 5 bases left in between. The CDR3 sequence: CASSLEPTDTQYF. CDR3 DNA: TGCGCCAGCAGCTTGGAGCCAACAGATACGCAGTATTTT.